What follows describes a single T cell receptor (beta chain). As originally analysed: Using reference gene primer amplification, nucleated cell counts were estimated. Libraries were prepared by immunoSEQ multiplex PCR; TCRdb keeps only in-frame clonotypes and omits some of them. From that table come the V and J calls and clone size; the DNA was used to work out D and trimming. Of hundreds of thousands of clones listed, 87% are singletons. V trimming: 3 bases; J trimming: 2 bases; junction bases outside the gene matches: 8. CDR1 and CDR2 from the germline V gene are SGHTA and FQGNSA. CDR3 size: 16 residues. The source of the sample is a study of blood T cell repertoires in COVID-19. Study in general: Samples representing acute and convalescent COVID-19 were sourced from the United States, Italy and Spain. T cells, B-cell-depleted T cells, or PBMCs supplied cDNA or gDNA.

This clonotype was obtained from a woman in her forties or fifties with COVID-19, enrolled during active disease. The rearrangement joins TRBV7-2 to TRBJ2-3; TRBD2 matches 7 bases. The sample consisted of peripheral blood. CDR3 loop: CASSLRAGRYTDTQYF. The DNA of the CDR3 is TGTGCCAGCAGCTTGAGAGCGGGGCGCTACACAGATACGCAGTATTTT. The whole variable domain, filled in from reference TRBV7-2 and TRBJ2-3, reads GAGVSQSPSNKVTEKGKDVELRCDPISGHTALYWYRQSLGQGLEFLIYFQGNSAPDKSGLPSDRFSAERTGGSVSTLTIQRTQQEDSAVYLCASSLRAGRYTDTQYFGPGTRLTVL.